This T cell receptor beta chain was recovered during a study of T cells after yellow fever vaccination. Study observations and caveats: After the booster, 96% of CD4 and around nine tenths of CD8 primary-response clones were re-detected.

Germline V CDR1 and CDR2: SGHTA, FQGNSA. V gave up 1 base and J gave up 7 bases, with 10 bases separating them. This CDR3 is 13 amino acids long. A word on this clonotype: Its specificity is not known.

TCRdb re-derived calls from the 5' RACE reads in MiXCR, one entry per CDR3 protein. The sample holds 250,000 to 350,000 distinct CDR3 sequences, roughly 7% seen once. This rearrangement joins TRBV7-2 to TRBJ1-1, with D unresolved. The sample here was PBMCs, taken approximately 47 days after the first yellow fever vaccination. This clonotype was obtained from a young man who received the YFV17D yellow fever vaccine. CDR3 DNA sequence: TGTGCCAGCAGCTTAGGACGTGGAATTGAAGCTTTCTTT. The encoded protein is CASSLGRGIEAFF.